Below are 25 T cell receptor beta chains sequenced from a single sample in a study of OX40 agonist ivuxolimab in advanced cancers. Sequencing used immunoSEQ multiplex PCR; TCRdb keeps in-frame clones, though not all of them. The sample lists about 83,000 clones, around nine tenths seen once, with roughly 0.7% in the top ten. The sample consisted of CD4+ or CD8+ T cells sorted from blood, taken in a trial of the OX40 agonist ivuxolimab. These receptors all come from an adult with an advanced solid tumor such as melanoma, head and neck, liver or kidney cancer.

This chain connects TRBV18 to TRBJ1-5, with a possible D match to TRBD1 (5 bases). The V end lost 2 bases, the J end lost 8 bases, and 16 bases lay between the germline ends. CDR1 and CDR2 from the germline V gene are KGHSH and LQKENI. The CDR3 contains 15 residues. CDR3 in DNA: TGTGCCAGCTCACCAAGTCCGGGGGGTCTGGAGCCCCAGCATTTT. This gives the protein CASSPSPGGLEPQHF. The complete variable domain, with remaining parts taken from reference TRBV18 and TRBJ1-5, reads NAGVMQNPRHLVRRRGQEARLRCSPMKGHSHVYWYRQLPEEGLKFMVYLQKENIIDESGMPKERFSAEFPKEGPSILRIQQVVRGDSAAYFCASSPSPGGLEPQHFGDGTRLSIL.

The V gene is TRBV19, the J gene TRBJ1-4, with a tentative D call TRBD1 (6 bases). Trimming cost V 8 bases and J 1 base, with 8 bases left between them. The CDR3 runs to 13 residues. Germline V gives CDR1 LNHDA, CDR2 SQIVND (reference sequence). The CDR3 here is CASSRGTNEKLFF. The CDR3 DNA follows: TGTGCCAGTTCCAGGGGAACTAATGAAAAACTGTTTTTT. The variable domain in full, completed from reference TRBV19 and TRBJ1-4, reads DGGITQSPKYLFRKEGQNVTLSCEQNLNHDAMYWYRQDPGQGLRLIYYSQIVNDFQKGDIAEGYSVSREKKESFPLTVTSAQKNPTAFYLCASSRGTNEKLFFGSGTQLSVL.

The rearrangement joins TRBV27 to TRBJ1-1; 12 positions match TRBD1. The J segment lost 11 bases and the V segment lost 4 bases, leaving 23 bases of the junction unmatched. Germline CDR1 MNHEY, CDR2 SMNVEV (reference sequence). CDR3 length equals 19 residues. This CDR3 is CASSSSTLKPGQGARSAFF. DNA of the CDR3: TGTGCCAGCAGTTCTAGCACCTTAAAACCGGGACAGGGGGCCCGGAGCGCTTTCTTT.

This chain uses TRBV6-1 with TRBJ2-2; D remains ambiguous. This CDR3 contains 14 residues. V shed 4 bases and J shed 1 base, with 7 bases lying between them. Germline values: CDR1 MNHNS, CDR2 SASEGT. The CDR3 DNA reads as TGTGCCAGCAGTGGGCACTTGAACACCGGGGAGCTGTTTTTT. The encoded protein is CASSGHLNTGELFF.

This chain uses TRBV6-5 with TRBJ2-1; tentatively, D is TRBD1 or TRBD2 (5 bases each). The CDR3 has 13 residues. Trimming took off 1 base at V and 11 bases at J, with 12 bases between the two ends. CDR1 is MNHEY, CDR2 SVGAGI, per germline. The CDR3 sequence: CASSYWDRRKQFF. The CDR3 coding sequence is TGTGCCAGCAGTTACTGGGACCGACGTAAGCAGTTCTTC.

The J gene is TRBJ2-1, the V gene TRBV10-1; 8 nucleotides line up with TRBD1. Losses at the gene ends were 0 bases for V and 4 bases for J; bases not matched to a gene: 8. The length of the CDR3 is 17 residues. Germline-derived CDR1 and CDR2 are WNHNN and SYGVQD (reference sequence). This chain's CDR3 is CASSESPQGAPYNEQFF. The DNA of the CDR3 is TGCGCCAGCAGTGAGTCACCCCAGGGGGCGCCATACAATGAGCAGTTCTTC.

The rearrangement joins TRBV28 to TRBJ1-3; D is ambiguous. This CDR3 spans 12 amino acids. Trimming took off 10 bases at V and 4 bases at J, with 11 bases between the two ends. Germline V gives CDR1 MDHEN, CDR2 SYDVKM. The CDR3 nucleotides read TGTGCCACCACAACCTCAGGAAACACCATATATTTT. Amino acids: CATTTSGNTIYF. The variable domain in full, with the rest retrieved from reference TRBV28 and TRBJ1-3, is DVKVTQSSRYLVKRTGEKVFLECVQDMDHENMFWYRQDPGLGLRLIYFSYDVKMKEKGDIPEGYSVSREKKERFSLILESASTNQTSMYLCATTTSGNTIYFGEGSWLTVV.

The chain couples TRBV7-8 to TRBJ1-2; D not certain. V was shortened by 1 base and J by 7 bases, with 13 bases between the two germline ends. Germline loops: CDR1 SGHVS, CDR2 FQNEAQ. This CDR3 spans 14 amino acids. CDR3 DNA sequence: TGTGCCAGCAGCTTAGGAGGAGGGTTGGGTGGCTACACCTTC. It yields the protein CASSLGGGLGGYTF.

The chain links TRBV6-6 to TRBJ1-6, with D possibly TRBD1 on 5 matching bases. V lost 0 bases and J 16 bases, leaving 16 bases between the germline ends. Germline V CDR1 and CDR2: MNHNY, SVGAGI (reference sequence). The CDR3 sequence is 14 residues long. CDR3 in amino acids: CASSYSGRDPLLHF. The CDR3 nucleotides read TGTGCCAGCAGTTACTCGGGGAGGGACCCACTTCTCCACTTT.

The chain uses TRBV6-1 and TRBJ2-5, with a weak D call TRBD2 (6 bases). The end of the DNA fits TRBJ2-7 better, so the J call may be wrong. Germline V gives CDR1 MNHNS, CDR2 SASEGT. The CDR3 sequence is 14 residues long. CDR3 residues: CASSGTSLRYEQYF. The CDR3 DNA sequence: TGTGCCAGCAGCGGGACTTCCCTAAGGTACGAGCAGTACTTC.

The J gene is TRBJ2-7, the V gene TRBV7-8; 8 nucleotides agree with TRBD2. Looked up from germline, CDR1 is SGHVS and CDR2 is FQNEAQ. V was clipped by 3 bases and J by 5 bases; unmatched bases: 3. This CDR3 region has 13 residues. The CDR3 DNA reads as TGTGCCAGCAGCTTTAGCGGGGAACACGAGCAGTACTTC. Translated, it gives CASSFSGEHEQYF.

The chain combines TRBV18 with TRBJ2-3; 7 nucleotides agree with TRBD1. CDR3 length equals 16 residues. V shed 2 bases, J shed 2 bases, and the junction held 7 bases outside the gene matches. From germline, CDR1 is KGHSH and CDR2 LQKENI. CDR3 region: CASSPFVTGSTDTQYF. CDR3 in DNA: TGTGCCAGCTCACCATTTGTGACAGGGTCCACAGATACGCAGTATTTT.

This clone was observed a single time. The chain links TRBV4-3 to TRBJ1-1, with TRBD1 matching 7 bases. The CDR3 contains 14 residues. V lost 6 bases to trimming and J lost 0 bases; unmatched junction nucleotides: 4. Germline CDR1 is LGHNA and CDR2 is YSLEER. The CDR3 region has the DNA TGCGCCAGCAGAGAGACAGGGTTGAACACTGAAGCTTTCTTT. This sequence encodes CASRETGLNTEAFF.

J is TRBJ1-1 and V is TRBV19; the D gene is possibly TRBD1 (5 bases). Germline V gene data show CDR1 as LNHDA and CDR2 as SQIVND (reference sequence). This CDR3 is built from 15 residues. V was cut by 10 bases and J by 0 bases, with 18 bases left in between. The CDR3 region is CAIECGTPMNTEAFF. Written as DNA, the CDR3 is TGTGCCATAGAATGCGGGACTCCGATGAACACTGAAGCTTTCTTT.

The chain uses TRBV7-2 and TRBJ2-5; 8 nucleotides match TRBD2. This CDR3 is built from 16 residues. Germline V gives CDR1 SGHTA, CDR2 FQGNSA. Losses at the gene ends were 1 base for V and 6 bases for J; bases not matched to a gene: 10. The CDR3 loop is CASSLGLRTGGKTQYF. CDR3 DNA: TGTGCCAGCAGCTTAGGACTGCGCACGGGGGGGAAGACCCAGTACTTC.

V is TRBV7-8 and J is TRBJ2-2; D possibly corresponds to TRBD2 (6 bases). V was trimmed by 1 base and J by 3 bases, leaving 12 bases between them. This CDR3 spans 16 amino acids. Germline CDR1 SGHVS, CDR2 FQNEAQ. Here the CDR3 reads CASSLVLAADTGELFF. The CDR3 bases are TGTGCCAGCAGCTTAGTTTTAGCGGCAGACACCGGGGAGCTGTTTTTT.

V gene TRBV5-1 combines with J gene TRBJ2-7; D not resolved. The germline V gene has CDR1 SGHRS and CDR2 YFSETQ. V lost 3 bases to trimming and J lost 3 bases, with 13 bases between them. The CDR3 is 14 amino acids. This CDR3 reads CASSSVVASYEQYF. The CDR3 nucleotides read TGCGCCAGCAGCTCCGTGGTCGCGAGCTACGAGCAGTACTTC.

The rearrangement joins TRBV5-1 to TRBJ2-1, with TRBD2 identical over 14 bases. V lost 5 bases and J lost 6; bases outside the gene matches: 1. This CDR3 spans 14 amino acids. From germline, CDR1 is SGHRS and CDR2 YFSETQ. CDR3 coding DNA: TGCGCCAGCAGAGGACTAGCGGGGGGCAATGAGCAGTTCTTC. It specifies CASRGLAGGNEQFF.

V is TRBV11-3 and J is TRBJ2-2; D perhaps matches TRBD2 (6 bases). The CDR3 runs to 15 residues. Trimming left V 0 bases short and J 4 bases short, with 9 bases between. The germline gives CDR1 SGHNT, CDR2 YENEEA. The CDR3 protein is CASSLEGGATGELFF. The CDR3 DNA sequence: TGTGCCAGCAGCTTAGAAGGCGGGGCCACCGGGGAGCTGTTTTTT.

The V call is TRBV18, the J call TRBJ2-3; 10 bases line up with TRBD2. CDR3 length equals 16 residues. V gave up 3 bases and J gave up 0 bases; unmatched junction bases: 3. CDR1 and CDR2 from the germline V gene are KGHSH and LQKENI. The CDR3 nucleotides read TGTGCCAGCTCACCCACACTAGCGGGGAGCACAGATACGCAGTATTTT. Amino acid sequence: CASSPTLAGSTDTQYF.

Details on this clone: At the DNA level, this CDR3 is encoded by other sequences in the same sample as well. The chain links TRBV30 to TRBJ1-1; unclear D gene. CDR3 length: 11 amino acids. Trimming cost V 2 bases and J 1 base, with 2 bases left between them. The V gene's germline CDR1 is GTSNPN and CDR2 SVGIG (reference sequence). CDR3 DNA: TGTGCCTGGAGTAGGAACACTGAAGCTTTCTTT. Translated, it gives CAWSRNTEAFF.

This clone has a handful of counts. The chain uses TRBV19 and TRBJ2-3; 8 positions match TRBD2. The junction had 7 bases not matched to a gene; V was cut back by 1 base and J by 4 bases. The germline V gene encodes CDR1 LNHDA and CDR2 SQIVND (reference sequence). This CDR3 spans 16 amino acids. The CDR3 bases are TGTGCCAGTAGTATAGGGGTCCGAGCGGGAGCAGATACGCAGTATTTT. Translation: CASSIGVRAGADTQYF.

This clone has just one count. The chain links TRBV7-6 to TRBJ1-5; D call uncertain. In germline, CDR1 is SGHVS, CDR2 FNYEAQ. Trimming cost V 3 bases and J 6 bases, with 12 bases left between them. The CDR3 runs 14 residues. The CDR3 coding sequence is TGTGCCAGCAGCTTGTCGGCGCTCGGTCAGCCCCAGCATTTT. Translation: CASSLSALGQPQHF. Supplemented by reference TRBV7-6 and TRBJ1-5, the full variable domain reads GAGVSQSPRYKVTKRGQDVALRCDPISGHVSLYWYRQALGQGPEFLTYFNYEAQQDKSGLPNDRFSAERPEGSISTLTIQRTEQRDSAMYRCASSLSALGQPQHFGDGTRLSIL.

The chain employs TRBV30 and TRBJ2-3, with 13 bases fitting TRBD2. The CDR3 is 14 residues long. The V segment lost 3 bases and the J segment 5 bases; nucleotides outside the gene matches: 2. The germline CDR1 and CDR2 sequences are GTSNPN and SVGIG (reference sequence). CDR3 sequence (DNA): TGTGCCTGGAGACTAGCGGGAGGGCTAGATACGCAGTATTTT. It is translated as CAWRLAGGLDTQYF.

The V call is TRBV19, the J call TRBJ1-2, with D unresolved. The CDR3 contains 12 residues. The V and J ends lost 4 bases and 8 bases respectively, with 11 bases between them. In germline, CDR1 is LNHDA, CDR2 SQIVND (reference sequence). This CDR3 is CASSKEGLGYTF. The CDR3 DNA is TGTGCCAGTAGTAAAGAGGGTTTGGGCTACACCTTC.